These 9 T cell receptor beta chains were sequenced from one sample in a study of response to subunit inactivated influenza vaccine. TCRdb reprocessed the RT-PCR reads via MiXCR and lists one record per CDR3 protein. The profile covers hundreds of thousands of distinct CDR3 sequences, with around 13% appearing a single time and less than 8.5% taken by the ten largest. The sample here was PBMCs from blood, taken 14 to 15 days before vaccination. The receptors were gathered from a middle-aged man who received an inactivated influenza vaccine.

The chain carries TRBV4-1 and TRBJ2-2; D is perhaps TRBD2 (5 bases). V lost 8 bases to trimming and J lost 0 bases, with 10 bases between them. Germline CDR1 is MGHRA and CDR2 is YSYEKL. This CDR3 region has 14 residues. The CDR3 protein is CASGSGTNTGELFF. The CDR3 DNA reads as TGCGCCAGCGGATCCGGGACGAACACCGGGGAGCTGTTTTTT.

CDR3 loop: CAIKGDTQYF. CDR3 in DNA: TGTGCCATCAAGGGAGATACGCAGTATTTT. The V and J genes are TRBV10-3 and TRBJ2-3; D is uncertain. The CDR3 covers 10 residues. Trimming removed 7 bases at V and 5 bases at J, with 4 bases between. CDR1 ENHRY and CDR2 SYGVKD come from the germline V gene.

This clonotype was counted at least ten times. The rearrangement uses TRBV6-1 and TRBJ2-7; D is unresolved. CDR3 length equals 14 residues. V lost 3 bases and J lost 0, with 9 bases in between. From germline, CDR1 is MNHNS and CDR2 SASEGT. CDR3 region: CASSDVQSSYEQYF. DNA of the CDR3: TGTGCCAGCAGTGACGTACAGAGCTCCTACGAGCAGTACTTC.

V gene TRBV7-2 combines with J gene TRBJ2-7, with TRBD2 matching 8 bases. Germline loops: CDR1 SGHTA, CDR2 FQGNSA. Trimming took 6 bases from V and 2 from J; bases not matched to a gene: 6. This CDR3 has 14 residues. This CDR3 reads CASRAGRAAYEQYF. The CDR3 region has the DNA TGTGCCAGCAGGGCCGGGAGGGCGGCCTACGAGCAGTACTTC. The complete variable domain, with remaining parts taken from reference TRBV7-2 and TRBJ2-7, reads GAGVSQSPSNKVTEKGKDVELRCDPISGHTALYWYRQSLGQGLEFLIYFQGNSAPDKSGLPSDRFSAERTGGSVSTLTIQRTQQEDSAVYLCASRAGRAAYEQYFGPGTRLTVT.

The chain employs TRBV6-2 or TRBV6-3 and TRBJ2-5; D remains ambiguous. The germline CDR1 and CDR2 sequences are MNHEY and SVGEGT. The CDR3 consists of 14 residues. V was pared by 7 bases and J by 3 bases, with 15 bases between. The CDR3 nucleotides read TGTGCCAGCACCGACCCCGGTAAAAAAGAGACCCAGTACTTC. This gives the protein CASTDPGKKETQYF.

The CDR3 DNA sequence: TGTGCCAGCCCCAGCGGAGACAGGACTCCTTACGAGCAGTACTTC. Its translation is CASPSGDRTPYEQYF. This chain connects TRBV21-1 to TRBJ2-7; TRBD2, the D gene given by the table, was not confirmed from the DNA. TRBV21-1 is labeled a pseudogene. CDR3 size: 15 residues.

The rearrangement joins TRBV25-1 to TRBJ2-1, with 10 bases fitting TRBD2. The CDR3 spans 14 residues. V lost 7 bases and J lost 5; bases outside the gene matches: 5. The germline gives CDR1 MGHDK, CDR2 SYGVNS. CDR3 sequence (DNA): TGTGCCAGCATGGGACTAGCGCAAAACAATGAGCAGTTCTTC. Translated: CASMGLAQNNEQFF.

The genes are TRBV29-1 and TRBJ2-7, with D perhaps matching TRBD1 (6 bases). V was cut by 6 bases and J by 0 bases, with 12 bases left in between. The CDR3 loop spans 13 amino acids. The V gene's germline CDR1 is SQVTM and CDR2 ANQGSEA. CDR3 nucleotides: TGCAGCGTCTCAGGGGCGTACTCCTACGAGCAGTACTTC. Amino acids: CSVSGAYSYEQYF.

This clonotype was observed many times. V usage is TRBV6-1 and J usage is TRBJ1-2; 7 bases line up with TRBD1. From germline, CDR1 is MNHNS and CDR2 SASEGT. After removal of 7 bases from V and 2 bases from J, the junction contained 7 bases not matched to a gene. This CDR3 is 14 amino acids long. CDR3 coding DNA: TGTGCCAGCACCCGAGAGGGGGCCAACTATGGCTACACCTTC. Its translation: CASTREGANYGYTF.